This T cell receptor (beta chain) emerged from a study of patients and donors after allogeneic stem cell transplantation. V was cut by 2 bases and J by 3 bases, with 8 bases left in between. This CDR3 spans 13 amino acids. Germline V gene lookup returns CDR1 DFQATT and CDR2 SNEGSKA (reference sequence). This clonotype came up a few times. TCRdb re-derived calls from the RT-PCR reads in MiXCR, one entry per CDR3 protein. The sample has 900,000 to 1,000,000 distinct CDR3 sequences, approximately 18% seen once. V is TRBV20-1 and J is TRBJ1-5; D is possibly TRBD1 (5 bases). The sequencing sample was made of blood, either unsorted or a sorted T cell fraction (not recorded which). This receptor was obtained from a human donor who was either an allogeneic HSCT recipient or a stem cell or donor lymphocyte infusion donor (not recorded which). It is not recorded whose cells these are; they may come from a transplant donor. The CDR3: CSARNRFNQPQHF. The CDR3 DNA reads TGCAGTGCTAGAAACAGGTTCAATCAGCCCCAGCATTTT.